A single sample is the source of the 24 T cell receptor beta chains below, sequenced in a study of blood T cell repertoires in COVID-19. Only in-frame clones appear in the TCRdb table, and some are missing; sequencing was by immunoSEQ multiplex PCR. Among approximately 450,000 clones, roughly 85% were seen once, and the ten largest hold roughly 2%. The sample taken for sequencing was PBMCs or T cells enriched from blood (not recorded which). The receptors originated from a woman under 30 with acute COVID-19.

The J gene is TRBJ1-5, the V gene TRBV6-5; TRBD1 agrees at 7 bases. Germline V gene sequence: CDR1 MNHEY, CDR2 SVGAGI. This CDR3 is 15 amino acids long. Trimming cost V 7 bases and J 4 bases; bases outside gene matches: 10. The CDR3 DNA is TGTGCCAGCACCTGGGACAGTAGAAGTAATCAGCCCCAGCATTTT. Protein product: CASTWDSRSNQPQHF.

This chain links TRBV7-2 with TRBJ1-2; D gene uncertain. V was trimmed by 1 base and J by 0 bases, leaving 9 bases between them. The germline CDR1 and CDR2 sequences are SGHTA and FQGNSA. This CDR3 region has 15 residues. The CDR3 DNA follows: TGTGCCAGCAGCTTAGACGGGTCTTCTAACTATGGCTACACCTTC. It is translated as CASSLDGSSNYGYTF.

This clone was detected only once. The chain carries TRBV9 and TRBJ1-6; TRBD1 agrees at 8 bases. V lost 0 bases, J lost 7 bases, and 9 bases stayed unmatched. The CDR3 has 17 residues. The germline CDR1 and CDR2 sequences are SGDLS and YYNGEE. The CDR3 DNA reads TGTGCCAGCAGCGTAGCCCCTCTGGGACAGGTCAATTCACCCCTCCACTTT. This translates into CASSVAPLGQVNSPLHF.

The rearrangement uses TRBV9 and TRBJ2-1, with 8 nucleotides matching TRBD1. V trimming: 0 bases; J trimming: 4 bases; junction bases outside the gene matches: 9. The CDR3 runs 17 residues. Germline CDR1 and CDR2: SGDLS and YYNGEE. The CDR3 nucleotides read TGTGCCAGCAGCGTAGCCCCGGACAGGGAAATATACAATGAGCAGTTCTTC. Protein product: CASSVAPDREIYNEQFF.

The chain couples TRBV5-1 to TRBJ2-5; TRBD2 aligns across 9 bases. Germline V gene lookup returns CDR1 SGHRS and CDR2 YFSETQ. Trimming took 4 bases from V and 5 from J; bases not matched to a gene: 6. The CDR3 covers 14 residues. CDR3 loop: CASSGLAGRETQYF. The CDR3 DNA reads TGCGCCAGCAGCGGGCTAGCGGGGCGCGAGACCCAGTACTTC.

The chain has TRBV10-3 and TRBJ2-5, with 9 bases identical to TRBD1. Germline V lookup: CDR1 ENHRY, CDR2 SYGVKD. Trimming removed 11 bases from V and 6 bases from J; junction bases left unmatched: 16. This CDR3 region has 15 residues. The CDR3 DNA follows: TGTGCCTCCTCTCAACCGGGACAGGGTAGGCAGACCCAGTACTTC. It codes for CASSQPGQGRQTQYF.

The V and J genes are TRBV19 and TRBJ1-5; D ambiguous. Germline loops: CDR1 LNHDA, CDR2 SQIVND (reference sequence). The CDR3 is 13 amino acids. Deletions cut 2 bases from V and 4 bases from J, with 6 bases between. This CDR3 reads CASSIIMNQPQHF. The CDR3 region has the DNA TGTGCCAGTAGTATAATCATGAATCAGCCCCAGCATTTT.

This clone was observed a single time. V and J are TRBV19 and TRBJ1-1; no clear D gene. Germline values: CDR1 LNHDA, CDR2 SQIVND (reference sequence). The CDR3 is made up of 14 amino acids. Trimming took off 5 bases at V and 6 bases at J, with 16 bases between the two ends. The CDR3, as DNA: TGTGCCAGTAGTTCTTTATCGTGGCCTCCTGAAGCTTTCTTT. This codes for CASSSLSWPPEAFF.

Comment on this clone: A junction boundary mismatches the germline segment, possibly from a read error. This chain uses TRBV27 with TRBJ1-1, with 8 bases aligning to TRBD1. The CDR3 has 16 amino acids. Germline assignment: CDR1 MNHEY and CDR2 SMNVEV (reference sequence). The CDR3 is CAGSPRAAAGGNEAFF. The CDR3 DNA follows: TGTGCCGGCAGTCCCCGCGCGGCGGCAGGGGGCAATGAAGCTTTCTTT.

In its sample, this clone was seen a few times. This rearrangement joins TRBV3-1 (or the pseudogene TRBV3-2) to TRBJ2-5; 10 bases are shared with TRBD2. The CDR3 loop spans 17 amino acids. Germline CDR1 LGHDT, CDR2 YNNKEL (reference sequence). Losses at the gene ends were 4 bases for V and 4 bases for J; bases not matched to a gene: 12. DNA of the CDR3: TGTGCCAGCAGCCCCCTAGCGGGGGTGGGAAGGTCAGAGACCCAGTACTTC. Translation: CASSPLAGVGRSETQYF.

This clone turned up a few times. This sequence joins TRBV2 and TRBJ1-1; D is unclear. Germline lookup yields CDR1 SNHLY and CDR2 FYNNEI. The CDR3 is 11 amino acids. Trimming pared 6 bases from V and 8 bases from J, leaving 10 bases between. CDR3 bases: TGTGCCAGCAGGGGCACAGTCGAAGCTTTCTTT. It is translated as CASRGTVEAFF.

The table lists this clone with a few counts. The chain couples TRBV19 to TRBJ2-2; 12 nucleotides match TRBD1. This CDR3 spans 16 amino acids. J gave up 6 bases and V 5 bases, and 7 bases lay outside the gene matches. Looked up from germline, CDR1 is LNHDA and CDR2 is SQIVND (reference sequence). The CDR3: CASSAPGTGGPGELFF. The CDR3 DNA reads TGTGCCAGTAGTGCACCCGGGACAGGGGGCCCCGGGGAGCTGTTTTTT.

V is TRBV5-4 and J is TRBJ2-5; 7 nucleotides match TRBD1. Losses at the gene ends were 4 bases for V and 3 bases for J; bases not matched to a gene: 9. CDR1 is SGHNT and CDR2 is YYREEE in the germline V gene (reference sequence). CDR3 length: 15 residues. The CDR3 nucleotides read TGTGCCAGCAGCGCAAATACCGGGACAGAAGAGACCCAGTACTTC. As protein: CASSANTGTEETQYF.

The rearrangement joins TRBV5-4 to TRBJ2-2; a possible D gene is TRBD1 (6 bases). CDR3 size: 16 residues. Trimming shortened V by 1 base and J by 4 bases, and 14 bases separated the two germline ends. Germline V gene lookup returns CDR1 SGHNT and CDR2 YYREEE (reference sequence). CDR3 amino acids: CASSLPRGSGTGELFF. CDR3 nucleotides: TGTGCCAGCAGCTTGCCCAGGGGCTCGGGCACCGGGGAGCTGTTTTTT.

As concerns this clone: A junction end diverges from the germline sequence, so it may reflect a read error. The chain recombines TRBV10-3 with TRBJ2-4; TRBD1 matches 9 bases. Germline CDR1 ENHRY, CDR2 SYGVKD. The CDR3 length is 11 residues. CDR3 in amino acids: CAISPGTGRTF. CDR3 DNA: TGTGCCATCAGTCCCGGGACAGGGAGAACCTTC.

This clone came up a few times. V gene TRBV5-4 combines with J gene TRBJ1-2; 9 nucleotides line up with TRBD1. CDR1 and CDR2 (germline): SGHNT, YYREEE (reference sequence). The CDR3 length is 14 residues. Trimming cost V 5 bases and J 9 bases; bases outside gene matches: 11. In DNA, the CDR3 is TGTGCCAGCAGTTCGAACAGGGGGCGACGAAGCTACACCTTC. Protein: CASSSNRGRRSYTF.

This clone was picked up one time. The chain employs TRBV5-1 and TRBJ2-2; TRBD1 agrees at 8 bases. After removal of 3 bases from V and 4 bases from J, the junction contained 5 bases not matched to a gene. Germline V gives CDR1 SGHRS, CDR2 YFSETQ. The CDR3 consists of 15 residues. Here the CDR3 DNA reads TGCGCCAGCAGCTGGGGGACAGGATCCACCGGGGAGCTGTTTTTT. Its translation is CASSWGTGSTGELFF. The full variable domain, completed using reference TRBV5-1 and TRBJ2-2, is KAGVTQTPRYLIKTRGQQVTLSCSPISGHRSVSWYQQTPGQGLQFLFEYFSETQRNKGNFPGRFSGRQFSNSRSEMNVSTLELGDSALYLCASSWGTGSTGELFFGEGSRLTVL.

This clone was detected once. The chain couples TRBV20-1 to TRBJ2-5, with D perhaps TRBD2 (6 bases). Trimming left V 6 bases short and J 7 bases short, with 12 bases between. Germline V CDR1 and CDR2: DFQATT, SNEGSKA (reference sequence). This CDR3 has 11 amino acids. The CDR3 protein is CSATDGGTQYF. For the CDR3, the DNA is TGCAGTGCCACCGACGGGGGGACCCAGTACTTC.

The CDR3 region is CASSPIDRGLNTEAFF. CDR3 DNA: TGTGCCAGTAGCCCAATCGACAGGGGACTAAACACTGAAGCTTTCTTT. The chain combines TRBV19 with TRBJ1-1; 8 bases agree with TRBD1. The germline V gene encodes CDR1 LNHDA and CDR2 SQIVND (reference sequence). The CDR3 contains 16 residues. Trimming at V came to 6 bases and at J to 2 bases, leaving 11 bases not matched to a gene.

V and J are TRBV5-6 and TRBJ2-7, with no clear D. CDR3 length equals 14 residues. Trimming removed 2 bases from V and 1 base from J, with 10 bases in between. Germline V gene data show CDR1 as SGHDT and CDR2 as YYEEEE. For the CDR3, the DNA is TGTGCCAGCAGCTTTCTCTCGGTTTCCTACGAGCAGTACTTC. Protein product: CASSFLSVSYEQYF.

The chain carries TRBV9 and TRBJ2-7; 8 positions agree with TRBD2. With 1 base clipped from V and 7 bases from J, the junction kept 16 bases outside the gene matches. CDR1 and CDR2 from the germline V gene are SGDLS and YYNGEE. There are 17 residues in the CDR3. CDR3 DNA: TGTGCCAGCAGCGTAAAATTTACCGGGGGGACTAGTGGTGAGCAGTACTTC. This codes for CASSVKFTGGTSGEQYF.

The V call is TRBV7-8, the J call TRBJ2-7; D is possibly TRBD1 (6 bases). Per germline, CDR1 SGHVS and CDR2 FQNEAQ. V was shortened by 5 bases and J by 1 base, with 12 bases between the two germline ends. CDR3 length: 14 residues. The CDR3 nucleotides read TGTGCCAGCAGCGTATCAGGGGTATCCTACGAGCAGTACTTC. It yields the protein CASSVSGVSYEQYF.

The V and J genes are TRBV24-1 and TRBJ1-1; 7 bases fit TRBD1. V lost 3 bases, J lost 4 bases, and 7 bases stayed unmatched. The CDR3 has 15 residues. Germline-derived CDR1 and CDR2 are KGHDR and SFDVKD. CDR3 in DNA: TGTGCCACCAGTGATGGGACAGCCCTCGGCACTGAAGCTTTCTTT. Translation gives CATSDGTALGTEAFF.

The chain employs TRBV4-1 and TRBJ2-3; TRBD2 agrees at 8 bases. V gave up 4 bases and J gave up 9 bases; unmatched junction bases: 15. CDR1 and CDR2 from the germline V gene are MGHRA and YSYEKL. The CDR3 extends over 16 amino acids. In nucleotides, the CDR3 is TGCGCCAGCAGCCCCTCTGGACTAGCCGCCACCGGCACGCAGTATTTT. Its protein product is CASSPSGLAATGTQYF.